This T cell receptor beta chain emerged from a study of T-cell memory formation after mild COVID-19. TCRdb itself ran the 5' RACE reads through MiXCR, one entry per CDR3 protein. The sample has roughly 510,000 distinct CDR3 sequences, 17% seen once. Many counts were recorded for this clonotype. The V gene end was trimmed by 3 bases and the J gene end by 0 bases; junction bases not matched to a gene: 13. The CDR3 consists of 19 residues. Germline loops: CDR1 LNHNV, CDR2 YYDKDF (reference sequence). J is TRBJ2-3 and V is TRBV15, with 9 bases lining up with TRBD2. Sequencing input: PBMCs or a T cell subset sorted from them (not recorded which). The clonotype originates from an adult woman who had mild COVID-19 (a few samples of this study predate the infection). Cell type and time point are not known. CDR3 sequence (DNA): TGTGCCACCAGCAGTGGCGGGACTAGCCAAAGCTCGAGCACAGATACGCAGTATTTT. It codes for CATSSGGTSQSSSTDTQYF.